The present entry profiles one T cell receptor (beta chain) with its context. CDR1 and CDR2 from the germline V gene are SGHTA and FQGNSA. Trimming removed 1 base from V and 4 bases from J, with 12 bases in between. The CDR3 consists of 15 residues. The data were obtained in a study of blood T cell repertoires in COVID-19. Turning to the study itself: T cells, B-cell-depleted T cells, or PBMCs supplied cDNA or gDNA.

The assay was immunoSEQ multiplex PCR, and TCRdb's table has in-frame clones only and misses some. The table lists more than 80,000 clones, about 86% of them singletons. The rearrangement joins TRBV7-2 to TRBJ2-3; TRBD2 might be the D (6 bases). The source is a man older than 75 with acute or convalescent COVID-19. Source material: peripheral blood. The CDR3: CASSLVPGEADTQYF. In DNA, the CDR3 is TGTGCCAGCAGCTTAGTTCCGGGAGAAGCAGATACGCAGTATTTT.